This T cell receptor beta chain comes out of a study of T cells in women clearing cervical HPV infection. Looking at the study overall: Donors had HPV16-related CIN3 or worse; 2 had invasive cancer.

About this clone itself: Its antigen is unknown. The read finishes 3 residues shy of the CDR3 end, and the germline J gene is used to complete it.

Overall study findings and caveats: Associations may precede or follow infection; HPV-specific or memory T cells were not isolated. Repertoire richness, not evenness, was significantly elevated in CIN3+ cases versus controls. TRBV6-7 abundance was lower in cases than controls (0.11% versus 0.16%).

CDR1 is SNHLY, CDR2 FYNNEI, per germline. The CDR3 has 14 amino acids. V was clipped by 6 bases and J by 5 bases; unmatched bases: 4. The repertoire was sequenced with immunoSEQ multiplex PCR; TCRdb's copy has only in-frame clones and lacks some. This sample's clone table lists some 40,000 clones. The chain couples TRBV2 to TRBJ2-1; 10 bases map to TRBD2. The TCR originated in a woman between 18 and 70 years old with a cervical HPV16 infection that either progressed to CIN3+ or cleared (not recorded which). Sequencing used blood buffy coat. CDR3 residues: CASSRTSGHNEQFF. The DNA read from the CDR3 is TGTGCCAGCAGCAGGACTAGCGGCCACAATGAG. The full variable domain, with the rest looked up from reference TRBV2 and TRBJ2-1, is EPEVTQTPSHQVTQMGQEVILRCVPISNHLYFYWYRQILGQKVEFLVSFYNNEISEKSEIFDDQFSVERPDGSNFTLKIRSTKLEDSAMYFCASSRTSGHNEQFFGPGTRLTVL.